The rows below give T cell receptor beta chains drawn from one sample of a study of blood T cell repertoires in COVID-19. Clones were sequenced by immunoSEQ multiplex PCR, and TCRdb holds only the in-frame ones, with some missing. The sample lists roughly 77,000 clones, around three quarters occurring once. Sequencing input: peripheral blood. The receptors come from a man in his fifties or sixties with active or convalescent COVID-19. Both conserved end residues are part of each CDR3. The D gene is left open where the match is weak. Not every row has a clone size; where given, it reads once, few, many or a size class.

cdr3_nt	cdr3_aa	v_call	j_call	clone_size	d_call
TGTGCCGGTGGAGAAGATGGCTACACCTTC	CAGGEDGYTF	TRBV7-3	TRBJ1-2	many	.
TGTGCCAGCAGCTCTGACAGCACCGGGGAGCTGTTTTTT	CASSSDSTGELFF	TRBV7-3	TRBJ2-2	few	.
TGCGCCAGCAGCTTGGTTAGCGGGTCCTTGAGCACCGGGGAGCTGTTTTTT	CASSLVSGSLSTGELFF	TRBV5-1	TRBJ2-2	.	TRBD2
TGTGCCAGCAGTCAACAGGGACAGAACACTGAAGCTTTCTTT	CASSQQGQNTEAFF	TRBV2	TRBJ1-1	.	.
TGTGCCAGCAGTTACACCCAGACAGGGGTCAACTATGGCTACACCTTC	CASSYTQTGVNYGYTF	TRBV6-2/TRBV6-3	TRBJ1-2	.	TRBD1
TGCGCCAGCAGCCAGTTAACAGGGGTCGGTCAGCCCCAGCATTTT	CASSQLTGVGQPQHF	TRBV4-1	TRBJ1-5	.	TRBD1
TGTGTCAGAAGCTTCGAAAGGACAGGAAAACCTAGCAATCAGCCCCAGCATTTT	CVRSFERTGKPSNQPQHF	TRBV7-5	TRBJ1-5	.	.
TGTGCCTGGAGCCCCGGCGGGAGTTGGCCCCAGCATTTT	CAWSPGGSWPQHF	TRBV30	TRBJ1-5	.	.
TGTGCCAGCAGCCCGAGAACCGGGGCCGGGGGTGAGGCCCAGCATTTT	CASSPRTGAGGEAQHF	TRBV7-2	TRBJ1-5	.	.
TGTGCCAGCAGCGGAGAGGGGGCTGGGGACACTGAAGCTTTCTTT	CASSGEGAGDTEAFF	TRBV9	TRBJ1-1	.	TRBD1